A single sample gave rise to the 5 T cell receptor beta chains below, sequenced in a study of regulatory T cells in long-lasting Graves disease. Investigators prepared the TCR beta libraries by applying iRepertoire HTBI primers and Arm-PCR of CDR3 regions. TCRdb reprocessed the multiplex PCR reads via MiXCR and lists one record per CDR3 protein. This table holds about 470,000 distinct CDR3 sequences, about 16% found once. The sample's time point: newly diagnosed GD, antithyroid drugs for less than 3 months. Isolated PBMC RNA provided the starting material for the TCR library. This sample also belongs to another study, concerning T cells in Graves' hyperthyroidism and ophthalmopathy.

The sample consisted of peripheral blood mononuclear cells (PBMCs), taken at new diagnosis, from a patient treated with antithyroid drugs. These receptors originate from a woman in her twenties or thirties with Graves disease.

This clonotype appeared many times. V usage is TRBV10-3 and J usage is TRBJ2-3; no clear D gene. CDR3 length equals 14 residues. Per germline, CDR1 ENHRY and CDR2 SYGVKD. The V gene lost 6 bases and the J gene lost 1 base, with 11 bases spanning the gap. The chain's CDR3 is CAIRPGRGTDTQYF. The DNA of the CDR3 is TGTGCCATCAGACCAGGTCGGGGCACAGATACGCAGTATTTT.

This clonotype was detected ten times or more. The chain joins TRBV5-1 to TRBJ2-2, with TRBD1 as a possible D gene (5 bases). The CDR3 loop spans 15 amino acids. V lost 0 bases and J lost 5, with 11 bases in between. Per the germline V gene, CDR1 is SGHRS and CDR2 is YFSETQ. CDR3 sequence (DNA): TGCGCCAGCAGCTTGGCCGTAGGGGCGACCGGGGAGCTGTTTTTT. Its translation is CASSLAVGATGELFF.

This clonotype showed up many times. V gene TRBV11-2 combines with J gene TRBJ1-3, with TRBD1 matching over 7 bases. The CDR3 runs 15 residues. V shed 7 bases, J shed 2 bases, and the junction held 8 bases outside the gene matches. Germline-derived CDR1 and CDR2 are SGHAT and FQNNGV. Written as DNA, the CDR3 is TGTGCCAGCAAGGTACAGGGGACGCCTGGAAACACCATATATTTT. It codes for CASKVQGTPGNTIYF.

This clonotype was detected only a few times. This chain connects TRBV20-1 to TRBJ2-7, with D perhaps TRBD2 (6 bases). Germline CDR1 reads DFQATT; CDR2 reads SNEGSKA (reference sequence). V was pared by 3 bases and J by 3 bases, with 21 bases between. CDR3 length equals 16 residues. CDR3 sequence: CSASPGGSGRGYEQYF. The CDR3 nucleotides are TGCAGTGCTAGCCCCGGAGGTAGCGGAAGAGGCTACGAGCAGTACTTC.

Ten or more counts support this clonotype. The chain combines TRBV6-1 with TRBJ2-3; 10 nucleotides agree with TRBD2. Germline CDR1 and CDR2: MNHNS and SASEGT. The CDR3 length is 15 residues. Losses at the gene ends were 3 bases for V and 5 bases for J; bases not matched to a gene: 5. CDR3 in amino acids: CASSDIAGGVDTQYF. The DNA for the CDR3 is TGTGCCAGCAGTGACATAGCGGGAGGTGTAGATACGCAGTATTTT.